This T cell receptor (beta chain) stems from a study of cytomegalovirus exposure and HLA in healthy donors (dated by TCRdb to the late 2010s). Background for the entire study: In an earlier analysis of under 750 of the donors, 250 to 300 Gb of sequence data and 90 million to 130 million unique TCR beta sequences from about 190 million T cells were reported. Roughly 320 gigabases of sequencing data and roughly 81 million unique TCR sequences made up an early release that covered 500 to 650 HLA-typed donors. Among the roughly 400 genotyped donors, 81% belonged to the genetic ancestry cluster associated with self-reported Caucasian donors. The study aimed to test whether cataloging public T cell receptors could reveal signatures of past pathogen exposure. The study used immunosequencing to profile the T cell repertoires of some 600 subjects and linked those repertoires to cytomegalovirus serostatus. Along with the roughly 710-subject first cohort, a separate validation cohort of over a hundred different subjects was used. To predict cytomegalovirus infection status, the study combined high-throughput TCR immunosequencing, statistical association of individual TCRs with disease status, and machine learning. A later analysis re-examined previously published TCR beta repertoires from more than 650 donors and added high-resolution HLA genotyping to investigate patterns of TCR occurrence. Rather than using new phenotypic data, the later analysis identified candidate immune exposures from TCR beta sequences and from how often those sequences occurred across donors. An earlier analysis of 500 to 650 of the donors applied high-throughput TCR beta sequencing to assess whether each TCR beta V gene segment acted as functional or pseudogenic. Donor age, sex, ethnicity and CMV serostatus were compiled alongside the repertoire data. A later genetic analysis used genome-wide SNP genotypes for about 65% of the 666 donors, treating that subset as a discovery cohort. Every repertoire in the discovery cohort had been generated on one and the same sequencing platform. HLA typing covered class I and class II loci at four-digit resolution. Typing coverage differed by locus: A, B, C, DRB1 and DQB1 were typed in roughly 620-630 donors, DQA1 in approximately 520, DPA1 in 600 to 610, and DPB1 in around 440. Four to six DR-DQ haplotypes were handled as single units for association and clustering because linkage in the cohort was strong. Among almost 400 genotyped donors of the cohort, an average of 235,054 unique TCR beta nucleotide sequences were sequenced per donor, roughly 18% of them non-productive.

The cohort was made up of 500 to 850 healthy bone marrow donors. At the time of sampling, every cohort member was nominally healthy, though immune exposures that went unrecorded were likely present. The donor was CMV seronegative and belonged to the group of 350 or so seronegative cohort members. A peripheral blood sample was collected from each donor, and TCR beta sequencing was performed on peripheral blood mononuclear cells. Genomic DNA extraction from the blood cell samples was performed with the Qiagen DNeasy Blood Extraction Kit. Broader findings and caveats from the paper: In a later analysis, HLA-associated TCR beta chains showed more clonal expansion and lower generation probabilities than non-associated chains that were equally common. It was suggested by the authors that the approach could potentially be generalized to other disease states and immunological phenotypes. HLA typing was unavailable for some donors at each locus, so association tests used only the typed subset. A few of the identified cytomegalovirus-associated TCR beta chains were confirmed in vitro to be specific for cytomegalovirus antigens. Some IMGT-functional V segments, including TRBV6-2 and TRBV6-3, could not be distinguished by the 87-base-pair reads and were therefore excluded. In a later analysis, TCR association rates were found to vary across HLA loci, with the most associated TCRs seen for DRB1 alleles and the fewest for HLA-C alleles. Most TCR sequences were seen in very few donors, while some public TCRs were found in many individuals. A later genetic analysis reported fewer N-insertions in productive TCRs among donors in an Asian-associated ancestry cluster than the approximately 670-donor mean. Correlated functional status among segregating V segments might reflect linkage disequilibrium, but an unknown experimental factor could not be ruled out. Seventeen rarely observed V segments, including chromosome 9 orphons, were excluded from the earlier analysis of about 500 of the donors because counts were too low. A later analysis found that most CMV-associated TCR beta chains appeared HLA-restricted, with HLA associations seemingly driven largely by CMV exposure. The classifier was reported to diagnose cytomegalovirus status with high specificity and sensitivity in both the original and validation cohorts. The only immune exposure information available for the cohort was CMV serostatus. Broadly in line with IMGT annotations, most TCR beta V segments showed up in productive rearrangements about 90% or about 30% of the time in an earlier analysis of approximately 640 of the donors. In a later analysis, about 17,000 TCR beta sequences were associated with specific HLA alleles at a false discovery rate of 0.05. A group of highly shared sequence variants was considered likely to be a technical artifact of the sequencing pipeline. When HLA alleles, especially DR and DQ, strongly co-occurred, attributing TCR associations to individual alleles was difficult. A further reported finding was that TCR beta sequences accurately predicted the HLA-A and HLA-B alleles for most subjects in the first cohort. V-gene and J-gene trimming of TCR beta chains was associated with a missense DCLRE1C variant in a later genetic analysis, and the association was replicated in an independent cohort. In a later analysis, several top co-occurrence clusters were reported to appear linked to parvovirus B19, influenza, CMV and Epstein-Barr virus. The study gave a list of under 200 TCR beta chains associated with cytomegalovirus. Sequencing depth was assumed to be roughly uniform across donors in the presence/absence analyses, though that assumption may not hold. The cohort was sequenced for TCR beta chains only, and without alpha or paired-chain data the features that could be detected were limited.

The library relied on the immunoSEQ multiplex PCR assay. For the multiplex PCR, a mixture combining 60 forward primers for TCR Vbeta segments and 13 reverse primers for TCR Jbeta segments was used. Amplification of the CDR3 region of rearranged TCR beta genes was performed with a multiplex PCR assay on genomic DNA. Amplified TCR beta libraries were sequenced as 87-base-pair reads on the Illumina HiSeq System. On the authors' methods: Across the roughly 640 repertoires, a later analysis counted about 81 million unique TCR beta chains, roughly 11 million of which were shared by at least two donors. A nearest-neighbor algorithm error-corrected the raw reads and collapsed the reads into unique sequences, merging closely related sequences to remove PCR and sequencing errors. CDR3 sequences were aligned to IMGT reference sequences to assign V, D and J gene segments. For a sequence to be retained, a match of at least six nucleotides to both a V gene segment and a J gene segment was required. A rearrangement counted as productive if the CDR3 had no stop codons and remained in frame with V and J, and every other rearrangement counted as non-productive. CDR3 was defined by IMGT convention, running from the second conserved V-encoded cysteine to the conserved J-encoded phenylalanine. The earlier analysis of approximately 590 of the donors excluded any sequence lacking an unambiguous match to a single V gene segment. In an earlier analysis of 587 of the donors, a V segment was called functional when productive rearrangements were above 56.7%, and segregating when the standard deviation between donors exceeded 5%. A statistical classification framework was built to diagnose cytomegalovirus status from the catalog of TCR beta chain sequences. In a later analysis, TCR nucleotide sequences were compared against IMGT/GENE-DB human TR gene sequences so that V and J genes could be assigned. In a later analysis, CDR3 sequences and most-parsimonious VDJ recombination scenarios were assigned using the TCRdist pipeline. In a later analysis, each TCR beta chain was defined by its CDR3 amino acid sequence together with its V-gene family, and reads without a unique V-gene family were excluded. A later analysis removed over 500 highly shared, low-generation-probability nucleotide sequences to deal with suspected cross-contamination and a sequencing artifact. In a later analysis, a clonal expansion index was calculated for each public chain from normalized within-repertoire ranks of inferred template counts. Generation probabilities in a later analysis came from a VDJ recombination model fitted to out-of-frame rearrangements, and those results were checked against IGoR. In a later analysis, TCR-TCR, TCR-HLA and TCR-CMV co-occurrence was scored with hypergeometric tests, and a repertoire-size bias correction was applied to TCR pairs. A later analysis estimated false discovery rates by permuting HLA or CMV assignments 20 times. In a later analysis, co-occurring TCRs were grouped using DBSCAN, and TCRdist sequence similarity was added for clustering within HLA-allele-positive subsets. For co-occurrence clustering, repertoires with fewer than 30,000 or more than 120,000 public chains were excluded, along with a handful of repertoires with anomalous nucleotide sharing. TCRdb re-hosts the immuneACCESS table, in-frame sequences only. Its copies lack some clones; in the studies checked, an unresolved V gene accounts for under half of them, and the cause for the rest is not known. Clonal size and the V and J genes are those of that table, whereas D and trimming came from the DNA. In all, the sample holds 100,000 to 120,000 clones, and about 83% of those were seen once. Jointly, the top ten make up roughly 6% of the sample.

A remark on this clone: No antigen is known for it. There are no base qualities to consult, and no much larger clone falls within one base.

V sheds 5 bases and J sheds 3 bases, leaving 8 bases between their ends. Taken from cysteine to phenylalanine, the CDR3 has 13 residues. Kept here is only the CDR3 DNA, which spans 39 bases and is read in frame from base 1. In the germline V gene, CDR1 corresponds to SGHVS and CDR2 to FQNEAQ. The receptor was derived from a man between 18 and 35 years old in good health and CMV-seronegative. Rearrangement joined TRBV7-8 to TRBJ2-1; TRBD2 is a possible D gene, resting on 6 matching bases. The sample taken for sequencing was PBMCs. In nucleotide form, the sequence is TGTGCCAGCAGCCGTAGCGGCTACAATGAGCAGTTCTTC. Its coded protein is CASSRSGYNEQFF.